The present TCR beta chain was sequenced within a study of blood T cell repertoires in COVID-19 (dated by TCRdb to 2018 to 2020). With regard to the full study: Samples from collaborators originated in the United States, Italy and Spain and spanned both the acute and convalescent phases of COVID-19. Where HLA class I and class II types were available, the types were taken from metadata supplied by the sample provider, not from assay-based typing. A de-identified subject ID, COVID-19 status, age in years and sex were almost always included in the sample metadata. The repertoires were made available in a free public database intended to serve as a resource for research on the immune response to SARS-CoV-2. Deeply sampled blood TCRbeta repertoires from subjects exposed to, actively infected with, or recovered from COVID-19 were included in the dataset. The prospective study material was composed of cDNA or gDNA derived from T cells, B-cell-depleted T cells, or PBMCs. Samples were obtained from the ongoing ImmuneRACE study (first 160 participants) and from about 1,300 subjects provided by 6 global collaborators.

The immunoSEQ Assay, a bias-controlled multiplex PCR, was used to amplify TCRbeta CDR3 regions from genomic DNA. In the paper's pipeline: Nucleated cell counts per sample were estimated from amplification of reference gene primers within the assay. To quantify the absolute abundance of each unique TCRbeta CDR3 rearrangement, sequence reads were collapsed and filtered. For each sample, productive Simpson clonality was calculated as the square root of Simpson's diversity index across productive rearrangements. As stored in TCRdb, this immuneACCESS dataset retains in-frame rearrangements with V and J assigned. A fraction of the clones does not appear; measured against another copy, unresolved V genes explain less than half of the discrepancy, and the remainder lacks a known reason. D and trimming were read from the DNA, whereas the V and J calls and clone size are those reported in that table. This sample gives 89,000 or so clones in total; roughly 90% of them show up just once. The ten most abundant clones make up roughly 2.5% of the sample.

As regards this clone: No antigen is known for it. No base-level quality is on record; no much larger clone is a single base apart.

The full study reports these points: The amount of clinical and demographic metadata varied by source and participant and was provided uncurated.

Looking up the germline V gene (reference sequence) yields CDR1 LGHDT and CDR2 YNNKEL. V has 4 bases trimmed and J has 8 bases trimmed; junction bases matching no gene number 13. The CDR3 has 15 amino acids, counting the end cysteine and phenylalanine. Kept here is only the CDR3 DNA, which spans 45 bases and is read in frame from base 1. At one collaborating source in Seattle, patients were enrolled during active infection and were followed longitudinally through the course of disease. The collaborating institutions used their own protocols to collect whole blood in K2EDTA tubes. For TCRbeta analysis, collaborators shipped samples as frozen whole blood, isolated PBMCs, or DNA extracted from either of those sample types.

Rearrangement joined TRBV3-1 (or the pseudogene TRBV3-2) to TRBJ1-2; 7 nucleotides in the junction match TRBD1. What was sequenced was peripheral blood. The clonotype was recovered from a man in his forties or fifties with COVID-19, enrolled during active disease. Read as DNA, the sequence is TGTGCCAGCAGCCGTAACAGGGGCGGATATGAAGGCTACACCTTC. Translated, it reads CASSRNRGGYEGYTF.